This T cell receptor beta chain stems from a study of cytomegalovirus exposure and HLA in healthy donors. It was with 60 Vbeta and 13 Jbeta primers that the PCR ran. Measured with immunoSEQ multiplex PCR; TCRdb has only the in-frame clones, and not every one. Among about 100,000 clones, around 85% were seen once, and the ten largest hold about 3.8%. V lost 4 bases and J lost 3; bases outside the gene matches: 5. Germline assignment: CDR1 MDHEN and CDR2 SYDVKM. CDR3 length: 15 residues. The receptor comes from a man under 40 in good health and CMV-seronegative. This sequence joins TRBV28 and TRBJ2-3, with 9 nucleotides matching TRBD1. The sequenced sample was PBMCs. Here the CDR3 reads CASSSGQGETDTQYF. In nucleotides, the CDR3 is TGTGCCAGCAGTTCGGGACAGGGAGAGACAGATACGCAGTATTTT. Full variable domain (rest looked up from reference TRBV28 and TRBJ2-3): DVKVTQSSRYLVKRTGEKVFLECVQDMDHENMFWYRQDPGLGLRLIYFSYDVKMKEKGDIPEGYSVSREKKERFSLILESASTNQTSMYLCASSSGQGETDTQYFGPGTRLTVL.